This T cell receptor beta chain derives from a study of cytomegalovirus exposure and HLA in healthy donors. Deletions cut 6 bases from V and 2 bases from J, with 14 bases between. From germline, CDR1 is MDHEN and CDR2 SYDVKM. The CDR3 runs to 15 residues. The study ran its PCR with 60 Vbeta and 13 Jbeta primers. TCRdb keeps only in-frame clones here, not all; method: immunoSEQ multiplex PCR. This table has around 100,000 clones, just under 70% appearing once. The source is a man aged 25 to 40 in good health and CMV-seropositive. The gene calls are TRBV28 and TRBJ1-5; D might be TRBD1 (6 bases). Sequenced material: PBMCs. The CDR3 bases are TGTGCCAGCAGGTATCAGGGGAGAGGCAATCAGCCCCAGCATTTT. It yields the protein CASRYQGRGNQPQHF.